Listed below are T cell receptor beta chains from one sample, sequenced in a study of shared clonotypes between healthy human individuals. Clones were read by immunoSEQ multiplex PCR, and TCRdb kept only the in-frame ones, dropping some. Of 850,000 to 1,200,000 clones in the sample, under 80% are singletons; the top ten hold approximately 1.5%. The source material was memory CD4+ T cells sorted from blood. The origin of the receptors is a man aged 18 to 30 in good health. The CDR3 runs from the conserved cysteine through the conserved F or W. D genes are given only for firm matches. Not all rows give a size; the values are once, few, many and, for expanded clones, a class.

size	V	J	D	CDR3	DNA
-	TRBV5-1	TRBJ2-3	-	CASSLDSIADTQYF	TGCGCCAGCAGCTTGGACAGTATTGCAGATACGCAGTATTTT
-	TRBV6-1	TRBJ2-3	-	CASSFGRTDTQYF	TGTGCCAGCAGCTTCGGACGCACAGATACGCAGTATTTT
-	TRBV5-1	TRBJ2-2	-	CASSSTTGTGTGELFF	TGCGCCAGCAGCTCGACGACAGGGACTGGGACCGGGGAGCTGTTTTTT
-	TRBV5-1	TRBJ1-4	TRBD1	CASSKGQGDEKLFF	TGCGCCAGCAGCAAGGGACAGGGTGACGAAAAACTGTTTTTT
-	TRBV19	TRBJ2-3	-	CASSPERDTQYF	TGTGCCAGTAGTCCTGAAAGGGATACGCAGTATTTT
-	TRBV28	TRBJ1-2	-	CASSFQGRNYGYTF	TGTGCCAGCAGCTTTCAAGGGAGGAACTATGGCTACACCTTC
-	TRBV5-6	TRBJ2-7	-	CASSGTGGPGYEQYF	TGTGCCAGCAGCGGTACGGGGGGCCCTGGGTACGAGCAGTACTTC
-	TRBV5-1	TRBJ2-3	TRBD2	CASRRTSGTDTQYF	TGCGCCAGCCGGCGGACTAGCGGAACAGATACGCAGTATTTT
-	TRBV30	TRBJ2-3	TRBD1	CAWSAQGKSTDTQYF	TGTGCCTGGAGTGCACAGGGGAAAAGCACAGATACGCAGTATTTT
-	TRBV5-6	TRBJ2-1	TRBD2	CASRQDSGTRHFNEQFF	TGTGCCAGCAGGCAGGATTCCGGGACTAGACACTTCAATGAGCAGTTCTTC
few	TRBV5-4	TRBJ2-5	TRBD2	CASSLGGSSGLQETQYF	TGTGCCAGCAGCTTGGGGGGGAGTAGCGGGTTGCAAGAGACCCAGTACTTC
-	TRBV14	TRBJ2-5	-	CASSPRLGETQYF	TGTGCCAGCAGCCCTAGGCTGGGAGAGACCCAGTACTTC
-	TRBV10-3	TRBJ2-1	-	CAIRSSQQNNEQFF	TGTGCCATCAGATCCAGCCAACAAAACAATGAGCAGTTCTTC
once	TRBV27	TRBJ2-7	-	CASSLMGFGYEQYF	TGTGCCAGCAGTTTAATGGGGTTCGGGTACGAGCAGTACTTC
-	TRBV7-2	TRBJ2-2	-	CASISGGTGELFF	TGTGCCAGCATCTCCGGCGGGACCGGGGAGCTGTTTTTT
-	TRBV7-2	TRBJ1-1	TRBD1	CASSTGTDPSWAFF	TGTGCCAGCAGCACTGGGACAGACCCCTCCTGGGCTTTCTTT
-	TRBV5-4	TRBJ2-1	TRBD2	CASSPAGGRASYNEQFF	TGTGCCAGCAGCCCTGCGGGCGGGAGGGCCTCGTACAATGAGCAGTTCTTC
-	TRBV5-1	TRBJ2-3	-	CASSLMTNAGADTQYF	TGCGCCAGCAGCTTGATGACAAATGCAGGGGCAGATACGCAGTATTTT
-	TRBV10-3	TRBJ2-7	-	CAISESGTPTYEQYF	TGTGCCATCAGTGAGTCGGGGACACCAACCTACGAGCAGTACTTC
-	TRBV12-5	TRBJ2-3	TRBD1	CAGRGTKRLDRVGCDTQYF	TGTGCTGGTAGAGGCACTAAGAGACTGGACAGGGTCGGTTGCGATACGCAGTATTTT
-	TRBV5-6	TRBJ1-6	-	CASSLDGAVYSPLHF	TGTGCCAGCAGCTTGGATGGTGCAGTGTATTCACCCCTCCACTTT
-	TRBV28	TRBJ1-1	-	CASSTRGATAFF	TGTGCCAGCAGTACCCGGGGGGCGACAGCTTTCTTT
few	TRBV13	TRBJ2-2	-	CASSNGGWGTNTGELFF	TGTGCCAGCAGCAACGGCGGGTGGGGAACGAACACCGGGGAGCTGTTTTTT
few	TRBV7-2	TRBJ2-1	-	CASSREGVSYNEQFF	TGTGCCAGCAGCCGAGAGGGGGTATCCTACAATGAGCAGTTCTTC
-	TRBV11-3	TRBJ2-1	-	CASSLGQGQYNEQFF	TGTGCCAGCAGCTTAGGGCAGGGGCAGTACAATGAGCAGTTCTTC
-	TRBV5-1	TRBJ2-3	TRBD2	CASSSLSGGRTDTQYF	TGCGCCAGCAGCTCCCTTAGCGGGGGGCGCACAGATACGCAGTATTTT
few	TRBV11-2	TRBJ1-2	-	CASSLMSSGVDGYTF	TGTGCCAGCAGCCTAATGTCCTCCGGGGTAGATGGCTACACCTTC
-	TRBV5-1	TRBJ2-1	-	CASSPGSAVSYNEQFF	TGCGCCAGCAGCCCAGGATCAGCGGTCTCCTACAATGAGCAGTTCTTC
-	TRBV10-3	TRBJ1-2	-	CAISESVTNYGYTF	TGTGCCATCAGTGAGTCAGTCACCAACTATGGCTACACCTTC
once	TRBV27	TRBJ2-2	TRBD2	CASSLYGGGPQTGELFF	TGTGCCAGCAGTTTGTATGGGGGAGGGCCTCAGACCGGGGAGCTGTTTTTT
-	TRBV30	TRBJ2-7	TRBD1	CAWSSIQGARNEQYF	TGTGCCTGGAGTTCGATACAGGGGGCGAGAAACGAGCAGTACTTC
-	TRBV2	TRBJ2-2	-	CASSVLVATGELFF	TGTGCCAGCAGTGTACTAGTGGCCACCGGGGAGCTGTTTTTT
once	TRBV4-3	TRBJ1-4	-	CASSQETENEKLFF	TGCGCCAGCAGCCAAGAGACAGAGAACGAAAAACTGTTTTTT
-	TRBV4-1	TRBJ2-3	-	CASSQLYTDTQYF	TGCGCCAGCAGCCAACTATACACAGATACGCAGTATTTT
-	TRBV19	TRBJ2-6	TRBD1	CASSADRAGANVLTF	TGTGCCAGTAGTGCGGACAGGGCCGGGGCCAACGTCCTGACTTTC
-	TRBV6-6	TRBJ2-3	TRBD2	CASSRSGGQGDTQYF	TGTGCCAGCAGCCGTAGCGGGGGGCAGGGGGATACGCAGTATTTT
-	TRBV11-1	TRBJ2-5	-	CASSLDTTQETQYF	TGTGCCAGCAGCTTAGACACTACACAAGAGACCCAGTACTTC
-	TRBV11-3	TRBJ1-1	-	CASTQFNRDNFMNTEAFF	TGTGCCAGCACCCAATTCAACCGGGACAACTTCATGAACACTGAAGCTTTCTTT
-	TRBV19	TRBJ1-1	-	CASSGWLAQGNTEAFF	TGTGCCAGTAGTGGGTGGCTTGCGCAGGGAAACACTGAAGCTTTCTTT
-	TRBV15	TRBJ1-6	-	CATSRTSGQGKASNSPLHF	TGTGCCACCAGCAGAACCTCGGGGCAGGGAAAGGCCTCGAATTCACCCCTCCACTTT
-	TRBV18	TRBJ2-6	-	CASSPLPDGFPSSGANVLTF	TGTGCCAGCTCACCACTACCGGACGGATTCCCCAGCTCTGGGGCCAACGTCCTGACTTTC
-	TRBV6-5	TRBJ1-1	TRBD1	CASSRTGTGHTEAFF	TGTGCCAGCAGCCGAACCGGGACAGGGCACACTGAAGCTTTCTTT
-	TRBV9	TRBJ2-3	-	CASSTTGTRHRDTQYF	TGTGCCAGCAGCACTACCGGGACCCGTCATAGGGATACGCAGTATTTT
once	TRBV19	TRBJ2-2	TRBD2	CASSSYPGTSVTGELFF	TGTGCCAGTAGTTCCTACCCCGGGACTAGCGTCACCGGGGAGCTGTTTTTT
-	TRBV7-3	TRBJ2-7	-	CASSLYSGSYEQYF	TGTGCCAGCAGCTTATATAGCGGCTCCTACGAGCAGTACTTC
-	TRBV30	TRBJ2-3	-	CAWGSTGLGDTQYF	TGTGCCTGGGGATCTACTGGCTTGGGAGATACGCAGTATTTT
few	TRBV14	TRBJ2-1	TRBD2	CASSRTSGREDEQFF	TGTGCCAGCAGCCGGACTAGCGGGAGGGAGGATGAGCAGTTCTTC
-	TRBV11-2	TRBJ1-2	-	CASRGRSEGYTF	TGTGCCAGCAGGGGACGCTCGGAGGGCTACACCTTC